Listed here are 29 T cell receptor beta chains from one sample, sequenced in a study of T-cell memory formation after mild COVID-19. TCRdb re-called the 5' RACE reads through MiXCR, storing one row per CDR3 protein. The sample lists more than 250,000 distinct CDR3 sequences; around 17% were seen once. Sequencing was performed on PBMCs or a T cell subset sorted from them (not recorded which). All receptors derive from a man between 18 and 29 years old who had mild COVID-19 (a few samples of this study predate the infection). Cell type and time point are not known.

The chain is built from TRBV12-3 or TRBV12-4 and TRBJ1-3, with D uncertain. The CDR3 covers 15 residues. V was clipped by 5 bases and J by 0 bases, with 11 bases between them. The CDR3 bases are TGTGCCAGCAGTACAGCCACAGACTCTGGAAACACCATATATTTT. It encodes CASSTATDSGNTIYF.

The table lists this clonotype with a few counts. This chain links TRBV7-6 with TRBJ2-5; tentatively, D is TRBD1 (5 bases). This CDR3 is built from 14 residues. The V gene lost 1 base and the J gene lost 6 bases, with 12 bases spanning the gap. Germline V gene lookup returns CDR1 SGHVS and CDR2 FNYEAQ. The CDR3 region is CASSLEAGRQTQYF. For the CDR3, the DNA is TGTGCCAGCAGCTTAGAAGCAGGGCGACAGACCCAGTACTTC.

This clonotype was detected only a few times. The chain couples TRBV7-6 to TRBJ2-5; unclear D gene. The ends were cut back, 0 bases at V and 5 bases at J, with 10 bases in the middle. Germline CDR1 is SGHVS and CDR2 is FNYEAQ. The CDR3 has 14 residues. The CDR3 region has the DNA TGTGCCAGCAGCTTAGCGCAGAAATCGGAGACCCAGTACTTC. It translates to CASSLAQKSETQYF.

In this sample, this clonotype turned up a few times. The rearrangement joins TRBV25-1 to TRBJ2-3; either TRBD1 or TRBD2 may fit D (5 bases each). Trimming took 2 bases from V and 0 from J, leaving 12 bases between them. The CDR3 is made up of 16 amino acids. CDR1 is MGHDK, CDR2 SYGVNS, per germline. CDR3 DNA sequence: TGTGCCAGCAGTGAAGAGGGGCCCCTTAGCACAGATACGCAGTATTTT. Amino acids: CASSEEGPLSTDTQYF.

This clonotype was detected a few times. J is TRBJ1-4 and V is TRBV11-2; a weak D match, TRBD1 (5 bases). The CDR3 is made up of 17 amino acids. In germline, CDR1 is SGHAT, CDR2 FQNNGV. The V and J ends lost 5 bases and 6 bases respectively, with 22 bases between them. DNA for the CDR3: TGTGCCAGCAGCCCGGGGGACGGACCCCTCCGGGATGAAAAACTGTTTTTT. Translated, it gives CASSPGDGPLRDEKLFF.

This clonotype has only a few counts. The chain combines TRBV20-1 with TRBJ1-1; D gene ambiguous. The germline gives CDR1 DFQATT, CDR2 SNEGSKA (reference sequence). V lost 0 bases to trimming and J lost 11 bases, with 10 bases between them. CDR3 size: 11 residues. This CDR3 reads CSARDRLEAFF. The CDR3, as DNA: TGCAGTGCTAGAGACCGTTTAGAGGCTTTCTTT.

This chain joins TRBV11-2 and TRBJ1-6, with D unresolved. V lost 5 bases and J lost 5, with 10 bases in between. The CDR3 spans 14 residues. Germline V CDR1 and CDR2: SGHAT, FQNNGV. The CDR3 spells CASSPGWDNSPLHF. The CDR3, as DNA: TGTGCCAGCAGCCCCGGGTGGGATAATTCACCCCTCCACTTT.

The chain joins TRBV7-2 to TRBJ1-2; no firm D call. The CDR3 loop spans 12 amino acids. The ends were cut back, 1 base at V and 6 bases at J, with 6 bases in the middle. Germline-derived CDR1 and CDR2 are SGHTA and FQGNSA. CDR3 in amino acids: CASSLDLHGYTF. In DNA, the CDR3 is TGTGCCAGCAGCTTAGATCTCCATGGCTACACCTTC.

J is TRBJ1-4 and V is TRBV6-2 or TRBV6-3, with no clear D. The CDR3 contains 14 residues. Germline CDR1 is MNHEY and CDR2 is SVGEGT. The V end lost 0 bases, the J end lost 4 bases, and 6 bases lay between the germline ends. This CDR3 reads CASSYSGINEKLFF. The CDR3 DNA follows: TGTGCCAGCAGTTACTCGGGGATTAATGAAAAACTGTTTTTT.

This chain connects TRBV7-9 to TRBJ1-1; no clear D. V was trimmed by 5 bases and J by 5 bases, leaving 6 bases between them. The germline V gene has CDR1 SEHNR and CDR2 FQNEAQ (reference sequence). The length of the CDR3 is 11 residues. The chain's CDR3 is CASSPFTEAFF. CDR3 DNA: TGTGCCAGCAGCCCCTTTACTGAAGCTTTCTTT.

J is TRBJ2-2 and V is TRBV7-3; D may be TRBD2 (7 bases). The V gene lost 5 bases and the J gene lost 5 bases, with 21 bases spanning the gap. CDR1 SGHTA and CDR2 FQGTGA come from the germline V gene. CDR3 size: 17 residues. The DNA for the CDR3 is TGTGCCAGCAGCCCTTATAAGGGGGGACTAACAACCGGGGAGCTGTTTTTT. Residues: CASSPYKGGLTTGELFF.

In DNA form, the CDR3 reads TGCAGCGTTGAAGGGACAGTTACAGATACGCAGTATTTT. Its protein product is CSVEGTVTDTQYF. This chain links TRBV29-1 with TRBJ2-3, with D tentatively TRBD1 (6 bases). CDR1 is SQVTM and CDR2 is ANQGSEA in the germline V gene. Trimming cost V 1 base and J 3 bases, with 8 bases left between them. This CDR3 is 13 amino acids long.

CDR3 loop: CASSSTRDSPLHF. The CDR3 DNA is TGTGCCAGCAGTTCTACGCGGGACTCACCCCTCCACTTT. The rearrangement links TRBV7-8 to TRBJ1-6; tentative D call: TRBD1 (5 bases). The CDR3 is 13 residues long. The V end lost 6 bases, the J end lost 10 bases, and 13 bases lay between the germline ends. Per the germline V gene, CDR1 is SGHVS and CDR2 is FQNEAQ.

This clonotype was recorded at least ten times. The chain employs TRBV4-3 and TRBJ1-6; D is unclear. Germline CDR1 and CDR2: LGHNA and YSLEER. This CDR3 is built from 13 residues. Deletions cut 0 bases from V and 14 bases from J, with 11 bases between. CDR3 amino acids: CASSQERRSSLHF. The CDR3 DNA follows: TGCGCCAGCAGCCAAGAAAGAAGGTCCTCCCTCCACTTT.

This clonotype was observed many times. The rearrangement links TRBV29-1 to TRBJ1-1, with D uncertain. V dropped 3 bases and J dropped 3 bases, with 5 bases sitting between them. The length of the CDR3 is 11 residues. Per the germline V gene, CDR1 is SQVTM and CDR2 is ANQGSEA. CDR3: CSVEGYTEAFF. The CDR3, as DNA: TGCAGCGTTGAGGGGTACACTGAAGCTTTCTTT.

This clonotype was observed a few times. CDR3 coding DNA: TGTGCCAGCTCGGCGGGGAAGAACACCGGGGAGCTGTTTTTT. Encoded protein: CASSAGKNTGELFF. The chain has TRBV18 and TRBJ2-2; tentatively, D is TRBD2 (6 bases). Germline values: CDR1 KGHSH, CDR2 LQKENI. This CDR3 comprises 14 residues. Deletions cut 6 bases from V and 1 base from J, with 9 bases between.

J is TRBJ1-1 and V is TRBV7-9; possibly TRBD1 for D (5 bases). Looked up from germline, CDR1 is SEHNR and CDR2 is FQNEAQ (reference sequence). This CDR3 comprises 17 residues. The V end was cut by 4 bases, the J end by 6 bases, with 24 bases between. The CDR3 DNA reads TGTGCCAGCAGCTCCCGCTGGGGGGACTCCCCACGATCTGAAGCTTTCTTT. As protein: CASSSRWGDSPRSEAFF.

This rearrangement joins TRBV20-1 to TRBJ2-5; 7 bases match TRBD2. The germline V gene encodes CDR1 DFQATT and CDR2 SNEGSKA (reference sequence). The CDR3 consists of 13 residues. Unmatched junction bases numbered 5, after V lost 3 bases and J lost 4 bases. CDR3 nucleotide sequence: TGCAGTGCTAGCGGGGGGTCTTCAGAGACCCAGTACTTC. Its translation: CSASGGSSETQYF.

The genes are TRBV7-2 and TRBJ2-2; D gene uncertain. From germline, CDR1 is SGHTA and CDR2 FQGNSA. The length of the CDR3 is 16 residues. V was shortened by 0 bases and J by 3 bases, with 11 bases between the two germline ends. CDR3 nucleotide sequence: TGTGCCAGCAGCTTAGCGCCGGCGCACGACACCGGGGAGCTGTTTTTT. As protein: CASSLAPAHDTGELFF.

This clonotype came up a few times. The chain recombines TRBV5-1 with TRBJ2-3, with a tentative D call TRBD1 (5 bases). This CDR3 has 18 amino acids. Germline V gene data show CDR1 as SGHRS and CDR2 as YFSETQ. Trimming took off 4 bases at V and 0 bases at J, with 21 bases between the two ends. For the CDR3, the DNA is TGCGCCAGCAGCGTACTGGGGCTCCCCCACGCTAGCACAGATACGCAGTATTTT. This encodes CASSVLGLPHASTDTQYF.

The sample holds a few counts of this clonotype. V and J are TRBV7-9 and TRBJ2-2; TRBD1 matches at 7 bases. The junction had 7 bases not matched to a gene; V was cut back by 5 bases and J by 1 base. The CDR3 is made up of 16 amino acids. In germline, CDR1 is SEHNR, CDR2 FQNEAQ (reference sequence). The CDR3 here is CASSLPDRENTGELFF. As DNA, the CDR3 is TGTGCCAGCAGCCTCCCCGACAGGGAGAACACCGGGGAGCTGTTTTTT.

This clonotype was seen only a few times. This rearrangement joins TRBV4-1 to TRBJ2-2; no reliable D call. This CDR3 is 17 amino acids long. V lost 3 bases, J lost 0 bases, and 14 bases lay in between. The V gene's germline CDR1 is MGHRA and CDR2 YSYEKL. CDR3 DNA sequence: TGCGCCAGCAGCCAGTACGGACGGAGCGCGAACACCGGGGAGCTGTTTTTT. It codes for CASSQYGRSANTGELFF.

This clonotype was recorded a few times. This chain links TRBV30 with TRBJ2-7, with D perhaps TRBD1 or TRBD2 (5 bases each). There are 15 residues in the CDR3. From germline, CDR1 is GTSNPN and CDR2 SVGIG (reference sequence). The V gene lost 7 bases and the J gene lost 2 bases, with 21 bases spanning the gap. CDR3 in amino acids: CASWTVRDDTYEQYF. The DNA for the CDR3 is TGTGCCTCATGGACTGTCAGGGATGACACCTACGAGCAGTACTTC.

This clonotype appeared a few times. The rearrangement uses TRBV5-1 and TRBJ1-1; D ambiguous. The length of the CDR3 is 13 residues. Germline-derived CDR1 and CDR2 are SGHRS and YFSETQ. The V and J ends lost 3 bases and 0 bases respectively, with 6 bases between them. CDR3 coding DNA: TGCGCCAGCAGCTACATCCTGAACACTGAAGCTTTCTTT. As protein: CASSYILNTEAFF.

The table lists this clonotype with a few counts. The chain links TRBV5-1 to TRBJ1-1, with D unclear. The germline V gene encodes CDR1 SGHRS and CDR2 YFSETQ. The V gene lost 0 bases and the J gene lost 7 bases, with 13 bases spanning the gap. The CDR3 is 14 residues long. The CDR3, as DNA: TGCGCCAGCAGCTTGGTGCGGGCGGTCGATGAAGCTTTCTTT. Translated, it gives CASSLVRAVDEAFF.

The J gene is TRBJ2-7, the V gene TRBV7-9; either TRBD1 or TRBD2 may fit D (5 bases each). Germline V CDR1 and CDR2: SEHNR, FQNEAQ (reference sequence). With 3 bases removed from V and 9 bases from J, the gap between germline ends came to 18 bases. CDR3 length equals 14 residues. The CDR3 spells CASSFSGASLGQYF. CDR3 bases: TGTGCCAGCAGCTTTTCCGGGGCCTCCCTCGGGCAGTACTTC. The complete variable domain, with remaining parts taken from reference TRBV7-9 and TRBJ2-7, reads DTGVSQNPRHKITKRGQNVTFRCDPISEHNRLYWYRQTLGQGPEFLTYFQNEAQLEKSRLLSDRFSAERPKGSFSTLEIQRTEQGDSAMYLCASSFSGASLGQYFGPGTRLTVT.

The chain recombines TRBV2 with TRBJ2-5; D might be TRBD2 (5 bases). There are 14 residues in the CDR3. Germline V gene data show CDR1 as SNHLY and CDR2 as FYNNEI. V was pared by 3 bases and J by 5 bases, with 13 bases between. The CDR3 loop reads CASSEQLVSETQYF. The CDR3 DNA is TGTGCCAGCAGTGAGCAACTAGTGAGTGAGACCCAGTACTTC.

The V gene is TRBV6-5, the J gene TRBJ2-3; D uncertain. Germline V CDR1 and CDR2: MNHEY, SVGAGI. Deletions cut 2 bases from V and 2 bases from J, with 11 bases between. The CDR3 covers 15 residues. The CDR3 region has the DNA TGTGCCAGCAGTTACAGCCTGGCACCCACAGATACGCAGTATTTT. Amino acids: CASSYSLAPTDTQYF.

This clonotype has only a few counts. V and J are TRBV4-1 and TRBJ1-5, with D perhaps TRBD1 (5 bases). V lost 0 bases to trimming and J lost 9 bases, with 15 bases between them. CDR3 length equals 15 residues. CDR1 MGHRA and CDR2 YSYEKL come from the germline V gene. As DNA, the CDR3 is TGCGCCAGCAGCCAAGAGGAGGGGCGAGATCGGCCCCAGCATTTT. Its protein is CASSQEEGRDRPQHF.